This T cell receptor (beta chain) stems from a study of T cells in Graves' hyperthyroidism and ophthalmopathy. The study's findings and limits: A model of 13 V-J pairs discriminated ophthalmopathy from stable hyperthyroidism.

Researchers barred patients who had uncontrolled infection, other autoimmune disease, pregnancy or lactation. Together with thyroid ultrasound, orbital computed tomography, serum thyroxine and TRAb, clinical symptoms were used for diagnoses. Extraction of PBMCs used 10 ml of fresh peripheral blood. TCR beta CDR3 regions were amplified from RNA. TCR CDR3 regions were first amplified by RT-PCR with HTBI primers. In TCRdb, the multiplex PCR reads were re-called with MiXCR into one record per CDR3 protein. There are fewer than 700,000 distinct CDR3 sequences in the sample; about a sixth occur only once, and around 17% lies in the top ten. This clonotype was seen a handful of times. The antigen remains unidentified. Germline lookup yields CDR1 LGHNA and CDR2 YNFKEQ. V gave up 0 bases and J gave up 6 bases; unmatched junction bases: 7. The CDR3 loop spans 16 amino acids.

This sequence joins TRBV4-2 and TRBJ2-3; 9 bases align to TRBD2. The sequence was obtained from a young woman with Graves' ophthalmopathy. Sequencing used blood. The CDR3 region is CASSQETGGGADTQYF. For the CDR3, the DNA is TGTGCCAGCAGCCAAGAAACGGGCGGGGGGGCGGATACGCAGTATTTT.